This T cell receptor (beta chain) was sequenced during a study of OX40 agonist ivuxolimab in advanced cancers. Measured with immunoSEQ multiplex PCR; TCRdb has only the in-frame clones, and not every one. Among roughly 53,000 clones, approximately 80% were seen once, and the ten largest hold roughly 3%. The sequenced sample was CD4+ or CD8+ T cells sorted from blood, obtained in a trial of the OX40 agonist ivuxolimab. This sequence originates from an adult with an advanced solid tumor such as melanoma, head and neck, liver or kidney cancer.

This CDR3 reads CASSQRANTEAFF. DNA of the CDR3: TGCGCCAGCAGCCAAAGGGCGAACACTGAAGCTTTCTTT. The gene calls are TRBV4-3 and TRBJ1-1, with no clear D. Germline CDR1 and CDR2: LGHNA and YSLEER. The V and J ends lost 2 bases and 1 base respectively, with 5 bases between them. This CDR3 has 13 residues.